This T cell receptor (beta chain) emerged from a study of identical twins. Study-level points and caveats: An excess of low generation probability was shown by twin-shared out-of-frame alpha sequences.

TCRdb ran MiXCR on the 5' RACE reads and lists one entry per CDR3 protein. The sample contains approximately 94,000 distinct CDR3 sequences, 5.9% of which appear only once. Healthy Caucasian donors formed the entire cohort. The sample holds many counts of this clonotype. Antigen: not known. Trimming cost V 8 bases and J 8 bases; bases outside gene matches: 8. The CDR3 contains 12 residues. The germline V gene has CDR1 ENHRY and CDR2 SYGVKD. The sequenced material came from memory T cells sorted from blood. V gene TRBV10-3 combines with J gene TRBJ1-2; 7 nucleotides line up with TRBD1. This receptor was identified in a woman aged 50 to 60 in good health. Written as DNA, the CDR3 is TGTGCCATCGCTGTTGACAGGGCCGGCTACACCTTC. Translating it yields CAIAVDRAGYTF.